This T cell receptor beta chain was profiled in a study of Tregs in tolerant kidney transplant recipients (dated by TCRdb to about 2019). Describing the broader study: TCRbeta sequencing was used in the study to identify donor-specific regulatory T cells before combined kidney and bone marrow transplantation, and the identified cells were then tracked after transplant. TCRbeta repertoire sequencing was used in a few healthy controls to compare several ways of expanding Tregs specific for an allogeneic donor.

For TCRbeta CDR3 sequencing, genomic DNA was extracted from sorted cells using the QIAGEN DNeasy Blood and Tissue Kit. High-throughput TCRbeta CDR3 sequencing, including PCR amplification with bias correction and internal controls, was performed commercially through immunoSEQ. The authors processed their data as follows. Unique productive TCRbeta sequences were defined by CDR3 nucleotide sequence where primers matched, otherwise by CDR3 amino acid sequence with Vbeta and Jbeta genes. As a correction for sorting error, sequences shared between sorted populations at a frequency ratio of 2:1 or less were discarded, and the remaining shared sequences were assigned to the higher population. Donor-reactive sequences were defined as at least 5-fold expanded in CFSE-low cells versus unstimulated cells, with frequency of at least 0.01% in CFSE-low cells. Jensen-Shannon divergence, calculated on the top 100 TCRbeta sequences ranked by frequency, was used to quantify repertoire divergence. For samples with multiple sequencing runs, sorting error was corrected separately for each run before the runs were pooled. TCRdb holds this immuneACCESS table with in-frame rearrangements only. Some clones are missing; in checked studies, unresolved V genes explain under half, and the rest has no known cause. From that table come the V and J calls and clone size; the DNA was used to work out D and trimming. This sample lists under 100,000 clones; more than 80% were detected once. Of the sample, 4.7% is held by the ten largest clones.

Thawed PBMCs were FACS-sorted into unstimulated Tregs (CD4+CD25+CD127-), CD4+ non-Tregs (CD4+CD25-), CD4 cells and CD8 cells. Healthy control blood came either as purchased buffy coats or from healthy volunteers. Healthy control blood was processed to PBMCs by Ficoll density gradient and cryopreserved, and patient PBMCs were collected before and after transplant. Results the study describes overall, beyond this receptor: Because the study included only a small number of patients, the results must be confirmed in larger populations and under other immunosuppression protocols. Biological reproducibility was not examined directly, but technical replication error appeared to be minimal. Expanding Tregs with activated donor B cells appeared to identify the most biologically relevant and donor-specific TCRbeta repertoire.

CDR1 and CDR2 are drawn from the germline V gene (reference sequence): SEHNR, FQNEAQ. The CDR3 holds 13 amino acids from the cysteine to the phenylalanine. CDR3 DNA only is kept here, 39 bases in frame from base 1. V is shortened by 6 bases, J by 5 bases, and the region joining them spans 10 bases. Regarding this clone: The clone's antigen remains unknown. No much larger clone exists at a distance of one base, and base qualities are not known.

Sample: CD8+ T cells from blood. The TCR comes from a human donor in good health. The chain uses TRBV7-9 and TRBJ1-4; no D gene can be assigned with confidence. The base sequence is TGTGCCAGCAGACTCGGGGTAAATGAAAAACTGTTTTTT. It is translated as CASRLGVNEKLFF. Joined to the reference TRBV7-9 and TRBJ1-4 proteins, this CDR3 gives the full variable domain: DTGVSQNPRHKITKRGQNVTFRCDPISEHNRLYWYRQTLGQGPEFLTYFQNEAQLEKSRLLSDRFSAERPKGSFSTLEIQRTEQGDSAMYLCASRLGVNEKLFFGSGTQLSVL.